Listed here are 32 T cell receptor beta chains from one sample, sequenced in a study of T cell responses to AZD1222 COVID-19 vaccine. TCRdb keeps only in-frame clones here, not all; method: immunoSEQ multiplex PCR. Of about 130,000 clones in the sample, 75% to 90% are singletons; the top ten hold roughly 4.4%. The sample in question was peripheral blood, obtained 28 days after the second AZD1222 dose. The receptor source for this set is an adult who received the AZD1222 COVID-19 vaccine.

The J gene is TRBJ1-6, the V gene TRBV19; D gene ambiguous. V lost 3 bases to trimming and J lost 7 bases, with 10 bases between them. Germline-derived CDR1 and CDR2 are LNHDA and SQIVND (reference sequence). The CDR3 spans 14 residues. The CDR3: CASSIAPSNSPLHF. The DNA of the CDR3 is TGTGCCAGTAGTATTGCCCCCTCGAATTCACCCCTCCACTTT.

The chain couples TRBV18 to TRBJ2-7; unclear D gene. The CDR3 is 16 residues long. Germline CDR1 and CDR2: KGHSH and LQKENI. Between the trimmed V and J ends, which lost 3 bases and 0 bases, there was a span of 15 bases. CDR3 sequence: CASSPQAARTSYEQYF. In DNA form, the CDR3 reads TGTGCCAGCTCACCCCAGGCCGCAAGGACCTCCTACGAGCAGTACTTC. Filled out from reference TRBV18 and TRBJ2-7, the complete variable domain reads NAGVMQNPRHLVRRRGQEARLRCSPMKGHSHVYWYRQLPEEGLKFMVYLQKENIIDESGMPKERFSAEFPKEGPSILRIQQVVRGDSAAYFCASSPQAARTSYEQYFGPGTRLTVT.

The chain carries TRBV6-2 or TRBV6-3 and TRBJ1-2; 10 nucleotides align to TRBD1. V lost 2 bases and J lost 4; bases outside the gene matches: 1. Per the germline V gene, CDR1 is MNHEY and CDR2 is SVGEGT. This CDR3 comprises 14 residues. CDR3 sequence: CASSYRDRGYGYTF. DNA for the CDR3: TGTGCCAGCAGTTACAGGGACAGGGGCTATGGCTACACCTTC.

This clone occurred many times. The rearrangement links TRBV5-1 to TRBJ2-7, with D hard to call. The germline V gene has CDR1 SGHRS and CDR2 YFSETQ. V shed 1 base and J shed 5 bases, with 7 bases lying between them. The CDR3 contains 12 residues. CDR3 coding DNA: TGCGCCAGCAGCTTGTCGAGCAACGAGCAGTACTTC. Its translation: CASSLSSNEQYF.

The chain employs TRBV7-8 and TRBJ1-2; D is possibly TRBD1 (6 bases). The CDR3 is 16 amino acids. Trimming removed 5 bases at V and 3 bases at J, with 19 bases between. Germline CDR1 SGHVS, CDR2 FQNEAQ. The CDR3 is CASSILQGTADYGYTF. Written as DNA, the CDR3 is TGTGCCAGCAGCATACTACAGGGCACCGCTGACTATGGCTACACCTTC.

This clone was seen a handful of times. The V gene is TRBV3-1 (or the pseudogene TRBV3-2), the J gene TRBJ1-1, with TRBD1 matching 7 bases. There are 14 residues in the CDR3. CDR1 is LGHDT and CDR2 is YNNKEL in the germline V gene (reference sequence). The J segment lost 3 bases and the V segment lost 4 bases, leaving 5 bases of the junction unmatched. In DNA form, the CDR3 reads TGTGCCAGCAGCCCCGACAGGGCGTACACTGAAGCTTTCTTT. It translates to CASSPDRAYTEAFF.

V is TRBV7-6 and J is TRBJ1-1; D gene uncertain. CDR1 SGHVS and CDR2 FNYEAQ come from the germline V gene. Trimming stripped 1 base from V and 0 bases from J, with 3 bases between. The CDR3 consists of 13 residues. CDR3 DNA: TGTGCCAGCAGCTTAGATATGAACACTGAAGCTTTCTTT. This translates into CASSLDMNTEAFF. Using reference TRBV7-6 and TRBJ1-1 for the parts outside the CDR3, the full variable domain is GAGVSQSPRYKVTKRGQDVALRCDPISGHVSLYWYRQALGQGPEFLTYFNYEAQQDKSGLPNDRFSAERPEGSISTLTIQRTEQRDSAMYRCASSLDMNTEAFFGQGTRLTVV.

This clone occurred once. The chain couples TRBV2 to TRBJ2-1, with D possibly being TRBD1 or TRBD2 (5 bases each). With 9 bases removed from V and 7 bases from J, the gap between germline ends came to 16 bases. This CDR3 contains 13 residues. CDR1 SNHLY and CDR2 FYNNEI come from the germline V gene. CDR3 residues: CASTFGALNEQFF. The CDR3 DNA reads as TGTGCCAGTACCTTCGGGGCGCTGAATGAGCAGTTCTTC.

The chain combines TRBV11-2 with TRBJ1-1; no clear D. Between the trimmed V and J ends, which lost 6 bases and 8 bases, there was a span of 13 bases. Germline-derived CDR1 and CDR2 are SGHAT and FQNNGV. The CDR3 consists of 12 residues. CDR3 coding DNA: TGTGCCAGCAGTGAGAGTCAAATAGAAGCTTTCTTT. This codes for CASSESQIEAFF.

This chain connects TRBV7-2 to TRBJ2-2; tentatively, D is TRBD1 or TRBD2 (6 bases each). Trimming took off 6 bases at V and 4 bases at J, with 12 bases between the two ends. Germline loops: CDR1 SGHTA, CDR2 FQGNSA. The CDR3 has 14 residues. In DNA form, the CDR3 reads TGTGCCAGCAGAGGGGGGTACGGCACCGGGGAGCTGTTTTTT. Amino acid sequence: CASRGGYGTGELFF.

The V gene is TRBV19, the J gene TRBJ1-2; 7 bases map to TRBD1. The germline gives CDR1 LNHDA, CDR2 SQIVND (reference sequence). V was pared by 5 bases and J by 8 bases, with 8 bases of the junction left unmatched. The length of the CDR3 is 13 residues. The CDR3 DNA reads as TGTGCCAGTAGTGTGGACAGGCGGGGCGGCTACACCTTC. This gives the protein CASSVDRRGGYTF.

This clone turned up a few times. V and J are TRBV6-5 and TRBJ1-5, with D perhaps TRBD1 (5 bases). Germline CDR1 MNHEY, CDR2 SVGAGI. This CDR3 has 15 residues. V was trimmed by 7 bases and J by 7 bases, leaving 20 bases between them. Written as DNA, the CDR3 is TGTGCCAGCAAACCTCAGGCCCCGGGGGGACAGCCCCAGCATTTT. As protein: CASKPQAPGGQPQHF.

The V and J genes are TRBV9 and TRBJ1-4; TRBD1 matches 7 bases. Trimming cost V 0 bases and J 7 bases; bases outside gene matches: 12. The CDR3 is 17 amino acids. Germline values: CDR1 SGDLS, CDR2 YYNGEE. The CDR3 sequence: CASSVANGRQGGEKLFF. The CDR3, as DNA: TGTGCCAGCAGCGTAGCGAATGGGAGACAGGGTGGTGAAAAACTGTTTTTT. The full variable domain, in which reference TRBV9 and TRBJ1-4 provide the parts outside the CDR3, is DSGVTQTPKHLITATGQRVTLRCSPRSGDLSVYWYQQSLDQGLQFLIQYYNGEERAKGNILERFSAQQFPDLHSELNLSSLELGDSALYFCASSVANGRQGGEKLFFGSGTQLSVL.

The genes are TRBV12-3 or TRBV12-4 and TRBJ1-6; 9 bases are a match to TRBD1. The ends lost 7 bases at V and 7 bases at J; junction bases unmatched: 2. The CDR3 sequence is 13 residues long. The CDR3 region has the DNA TGTGCCAGCACCGGACAGGGGAATTCACCCCTCCACTTT. This gives the protein CASTGQGNSPLHF.

The rearrangement links TRBV4-3 to TRBJ2-3; tentatively, D is TRBD1 or TRBD2 (6 bases each). Trimming removed 1 base at V and 4 bases at J, with 12 bases between. The CDR3 is 15 amino acids. The germline V gene has CDR1 LGHNA and CDR2 YSLEER. The CDR3: CASSQGPEGADTQYF. The DNA for the CDR3 is TGCGCCAGCAGCCAAGGGCCGGAGGGGGCAGATACGCAGTATTTT.

The chain uses TRBV25-1 and TRBJ2-7, with TRBD2 matching 9 bases. The CDR3 length is 13 residues. V shed 4 bases and J 4 bases; nucleotides not matched to a gene: 2. Germline CDR1 MGHDK, CDR2 SYGVNS. The CDR3 DNA is TGTGCCAGCAGTGTTAGCGGGGGTTACGAGCAGTACTTC. Translation: CASSVSGGYEQYF.

The chain links TRBV5-1 to TRBJ2-5, with 12 bases aligning to TRBD2. The germline V gene encodes CDR1 SGHRS and CDR2 YFSETQ. CDR3 length: 15 residues. Trimming removed 6 bases from V and 3 bases from J; junction bases left unmatched: 6. For the CDR3, the DNA is TGCGCCAGCAAGCCACTAGCGGGGGGTGAAGAGACCCAGTACTTC. It is translated as CASKPLAGGEETQYF.

This clone was observed a few times. The V gene is TRBV3-1 (or the pseudogene TRBV3-2), the J gene TRBJ2-5, with 12 nucleotides matching TRBD2. Per the germline V gene, CDR1 is LGHDT and CDR2 is YNNKEL (reference sequence). The CDR3 is made up of 16 amino acids. With 0 bases clipped from V and 5 bases from J, the junction kept 4 bases outside the gene matches. The CDR3 sequence is CASSQDPTSGGETQYF. The CDR3 coding sequence is TGTGCCAGCAGCCAAGACCCAACTAGCGGGGGGGAGACCCAGTACTTC.

The chain is built from TRBV29-1 and TRBJ1-1; D perhaps matches TRBD1 (6 bases). Germline V lookup: CDR1 SQVTM, CDR2 ANQGSEA. V was trimmed by 2 bases and J by 3 bases, leaving 10 bases between them. CDR3 length equals 13 residues. CDR3 in amino acids: CSVELGAYTEAFF. In nucleotides, the CDR3 is TGCAGCGTTGAATTGGGGGCTTACACTGAAGCTTTCTTT.

The rearrangement joins TRBV7-9 to TRBJ2-2; no definite D call. Germline assignment: CDR1 SEHNR and CDR2 FQNEAQ (reference sequence). This CDR3 is built from 12 residues. The V end lost 6 bases, the J end lost 3 bases, and 5 bases lay between the germline ends. CDR3 nucleotides: TGTGCCAGCAGTCGATACACCGGGGAGCTGTTTTTT. Protein sequence: CASSRYTGELFF. Drawing the rest from reference TRBV7-9 and TRBJ2-2, the complete variable domain is DTGVSQNPRHKITKRGQNVTFRCDPISEHNRLYWYRQTLGQGPEFLTYFQNEAQLEKSRLLSDRFSAERPKGSFSTLEIQRTEQGDSAMYLCASSRYTGELFFGEGSRLTVL.

This chain uses TRBV28 with TRBJ1-3; D is possibly TRBD1 (6 bases). Germline V gene sequence: CDR1 MDHEN, CDR2 SYDVKM. This CDR3 is 15 amino acids long. Trimming shortened V by 7 bases and J by 1 base, and 14 bases separated the two germline ends. Here the CDR3 DNA reads TGTGCCAGCACCCCAGGGGTTGGGTCTGGAAACACCATATATTTT. Protein sequence: CASTPGVGSGNTIYF.

This sequence joins TRBV7-6 and TRBJ1-2, with a possible D match to TRBD1 (6 bases). The CDR3 consists of 15 residues. Trimming took 5 bases from V and 1 from J, leaving 14 bases between them. Germline V gene lookup returns CDR1 SGHVS and CDR2 FNYEAQ. CDR3 bases: TGTGCCAGCAGCAAAGGGGACACCGGTAACTATGGCTACACCTTC. Translation: CASSKGDTGNYGYTF. The full variable domain, in which reference TRBV7-6 and TRBJ1-2 provide the parts outside the CDR3, is GAGVSQSPRYKVTKRGQDVALRCDPISGHVSLYWYRQALGQGPEFLTYFNYEAQQDKSGLPNDRFSAERPEGSISTLTIQRTEQRDSAMYRCASSKGDTGNYGYTFGSGTRLTVV.

V and J are TRBV24-1 and TRBJ2-3; 7 bases map to TRBD2. V shed 12 bases and J 2 bases; nucleotides not matched to a gene: 19. Looked up from germline, CDR1 is KGHDR and CDR2 is SFDVKD. The CDR3 length is 17 residues. This CDR3 reads CAGGLSRGSRITDTQYF. The CDR3 DNA follows: TGTGCCGGGGGACTCTCGCGGGGGAGCCGAATCACAGATACGCAGTATTTT.

In DNA form, the CDR3 reads TGTGCCTGGAGTCCTACCCCGACTGGAAACACCATATATTTT. Protein product: CAWSPTPTGNTIYF. The V call is TRBV30, the J call TRBJ1-3; D is unresolved. The germline V gene encodes CDR1 GTSNPN and CDR2 SVGIG (reference sequence). CDR3 length: 14 residues. V gave up 2 bases and J gave up 2 bases, with 10 bases separating them.

The chain links TRBV4-1 to TRBJ2-5; TRBD2 matches at 12 bases. Germline CDR1 reads MGHRA; CDR2 reads YSYEKL. The CDR3 consists of 17 residues. V lost 3 bases and J lost 5; bases outside the gene matches: 10. CDR3 DNA sequence: TGCGCCAGCAGCCAGGCCCCTCTAGCGGGGGGGCAGGAGACCCAGTACTTC. This encodes CASSQAPLAGGQETQYF.

V is TRBV5-1 and J is TRBJ1-1; D might be TRBD1 (6 bases). Trimming took off 4 bases at V and 1 base at J, with 14 bases between the two ends. CDR3 length equals 15 residues. CDR1 and CDR2 from the germline V gene are SGHRS and YFSETQ. The CDR3 protein is CASSAGTGRNTEAFF. The CDR3 DNA reads TGCGCCAGCAGCGCCGGTACAGGGCGGAACACTGAAGCTTTCTTT.

This clone was seen once. The J gene is TRBJ1-1, the V gene TRBV6-5; maybe TRBD1 (5 bases). CDR3 length: 15 amino acids. The germline V gene has CDR1 MNHEY and CDR2 SVGAGI. V lost 3 bases and J lost 3, with 14 bases in between. In DNA, the CDR3 is TGTGCCAGCAGTTATGGAGGGGCTGCGTACACTGAAGCTTTCTTT. Translated: CASSYGGAAYTEAFF.

This clone is a singleton in its sample. The J gene is TRBJ2-7, the V gene TRBV28, with TRBD1 identical over 8 bases. Germline assignment: CDR1 MDHEN and CDR2 SYDVKM. V shed 7 bases and J 6 bases; nucleotides not matched to a gene: 11. The CDR3 is 14 amino acids. The CDR3 sequence is CASTTTGVASEQYF. In DNA, the CDR3 is TGTGCCAGCACCACGACAGGGGTGGCTAGCGAGCAGTACTTC.

This chain uses TRBV7-2 with TRBJ2-1, with 7 bases fitting TRBD1. Unmatched junction bases numbered 13, after V lost 5 bases and J lost 6 bases. This CDR3 region has 16 residues. In germline, CDR1 is SGHTA, CDR2 FQGNSA. The CDR3 protein is CASSASTGSLVNEQFF. CDR3 nucleotide sequence: TGTGCCAGCAGCGCCTCGACAGGGTCGCTCGTCAATGAGCAGTTCTTC.

The chain joins TRBV7-6 to TRBJ2-1; D perhaps matches TRBD1 (5 bases). Germline loops: CDR1 SGHVS, CDR2 FNYEAQ. There are 16 residues in the CDR3. V dropped 1 base and J dropped 5 bases, with 15 bases sitting between them. The CDR3 DNA sequence: TGTGCCAGCAGCTTAGGGGATGCAGGGATCCACAATGAGCAGTTCTTC. Protein product: CASSLGDAGIHNEQFF.

This sequence joins TRBV25-1 and TRBJ1-5; 8 bases map to TRBD1. This CDR3 contains 14 residues. The germline CDR1 and CDR2 sequences are MGHDK and SYGVNS. The V gene end was trimmed by 5 bases and the J gene end by 6 bases; junction bases not matched to a gene: 6. CDR3 residues: CASSLQGGGQPQHF. CDR3 coding DNA: TGTGCCAGCAGTCTACAGGGGGGGGGTCAGCCCCAGCATTTT.

This clone showed up just once. The chain employs TRBV7-3 and TRBJ1-3; no definite D call. Trimming took off 1 base at V and 2 bases at J, with 6 bases between the two ends. In germline, CDR1 is SGHTA, CDR2 FQGTGA. The CDR3 is 14 residues long. The CDR3 sequence: CASSLIGTGNTIYF. DNA for the CDR3: TGTGCCAGCAGCTTAATCGGGACTGGAAACACCATATATTTT.